Given below is one T cell receptor (beta chain) in context. Per the original methods: From reference gene primer amplification, estimates of nucleated cell counts were derived. Produced via immunoSEQ multiplex PCR; TCRdb's table is partial and in-frame only. V and J calls and clone size are as listed in that table; D and trimming were resolved from the DNA. The table has around 140,000 clones, 85% seen once. The data belong to a study of blood T cell repertoires in COVID-19. On the study more broadly: Acute and convalescent COVID-19 samples came from the United States, Italy and Spain. Sources were T cells, B-cell-depleted T cells, or PBMCs; the material itself was cDNA or gDNA.

The CDR3 length is 12 residues. The germline V gene has CDR1 SGHNT and CDR2 YYREEE (reference sequence). The V and J ends lost 5 bases and 8 bases respectively, with 13 bases between them. The sequence was obtained from a human donor with acute or convalescent COVID-19. The donor label of this sample is uncertain. V is TRBV5-4 and J is TRBJ1-1; possible D gene TRBD1, 6 bases. Material: peripheral blood. CDR3 in DNA: TGTGCCAGCAGTGAACCGGGACAAGAAGCTTTCTTT. This sequence encodes CASSEPGQEAFF.